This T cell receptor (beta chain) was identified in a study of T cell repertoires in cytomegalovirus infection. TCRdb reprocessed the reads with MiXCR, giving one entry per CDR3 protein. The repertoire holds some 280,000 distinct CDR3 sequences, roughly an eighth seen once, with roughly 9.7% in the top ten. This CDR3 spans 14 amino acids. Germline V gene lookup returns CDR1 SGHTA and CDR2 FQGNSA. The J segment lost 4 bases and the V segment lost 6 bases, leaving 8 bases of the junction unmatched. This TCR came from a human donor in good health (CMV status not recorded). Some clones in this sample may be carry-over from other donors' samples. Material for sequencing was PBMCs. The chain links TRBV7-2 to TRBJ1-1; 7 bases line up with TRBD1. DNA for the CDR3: TGTGCCAGCAGTCGGGACAGCTCATTCACTGAAGCTTTCTTT. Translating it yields CASSRDSSFTEAFF. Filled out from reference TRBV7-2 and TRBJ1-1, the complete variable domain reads GAGVSQSPSNKVTEKGKDVELRCDPISGHTALYWYRQSLGQGLEFLIYFQGNSAPDKSGLPSDRFSAERTGGSVSTLTIQRTQQEDSAVYLCASSRDSSFTEAFFGQGTRLTVV.